A selection of T cell receptor beta chains follows, all from one sample in a study of T cells after posttransplantation cyclophosphamide. The repertoire was sequenced with immunoSEQ multiplex PCR; TCRdb's copy has only in-frame clones and lacks some. This table holds around 24,000 clones with no singletons; the top ten claim approximately 6.3%. The sequenced sample was PBMCs. These receptors came from a woman aged 55 to 70 in good health, CMV-negative, and a related stem cell transplant donor. CDR3s include the opening cysteine and the closing phenylalanine or tryptophan. Fields, in order: V gene, clone size, D gene, J gene, CDR3 protein, CDR3 DNA. D genes are given only for firm matches. The listing skips clone size in some rows; elsewhere it reads once, few, many or a size class.

TRBV7-9,few,TRBD1,TRBJ2-5,CASSFEGTAAQETQYF,TGTGCCAGCAGCTTTGAGGGGACAGCAGCCCAAGAGACCCAGTACTTC
TRBV5-1,many,TRBD2,TRBJ2-1,CASSYGLAGGNEQFF,TGCGCCAGCAGCTATGGACTAGCGGGAGGGAATGAGCAGTTCTTC
TRBV29-1,-,-,TRBJ2-1,CSVEEGNEQFF,TGCAGCGTTGAGGAGGGCAATGAGCAGTTCTTC
TRBV28,few,TRBD1,TRBJ2-4,CASSPHRDRAKNIQYF,TGTGCCAGCAGTCCACACCGGGACAGAGCCAAAAACATTCAGTACTTC
TRBV5-4,many,TRBD2,TRBJ2-2,CASSFSGSPTGELFF,TGTGCCAGCAGCTTTAGCGGGAGTCCCACCGGGGAGCTGTTTTTT
TRBV5-4,many,TRBD2,TRBJ2-1,CASSRGLAGLSEQFF,TGTGCCAGCAGCCGGGGACTAGCGGGGCTAAGTGAGCAGTTCTTC
TRBV21-1,many,-,TRBJ2-3,CASSKSEEGTDTQYF,TGTGCCAGCAGCAAAAGCGAGGAGGGCACAGATACGCAGTATTTT
TRBV19,many,-,TRBJ1-3,CASSIGPGRRGTIYF,TGTGCCAGTAGTATCGGTCCGGGCCGCCGGGGGACCATATATTTT
TRBV27,few,-,TRBJ2-3,CASSLRQVGTDTQYF,TGTGCCAGCAGTTTAAGGCAGGTGGGCACAGATACGCAGTATTTT
TRBV6-6,many,-,TRBJ2-1,CASSRQNYNEQFF,TGTGCCAGCAGTAGACAGAACTACAATGAGCAGTTCTTC
TRBV19,many,TRBD2,TRBJ2-1,CASSVLAGGPNEQFF,TGTGCCAGTAGTGTGCTAGCGGGAGGTCCCAATGAGCAGTTCTTC
TRBV11-1,many,-,TRBJ1-2,CASSLEAGTDGYTF,TGTGCCAGCAGCTTAGAGGCAGGGACTGATGGCTACACCTTC
TRBV9,many,-,TRBJ1-1,CASSGLLNTEAFF,TGTGCCAGCAGCGGACTGCTGAACACTGAAGCTTTCTTT
TRBV7-3,few,-,TRBJ2-3,CASSLRSSEADTQYF,TGTGCCAGCAGCTTAAGGTCTAGCGAAGCAGATACGCAGTATTTT
TRBV2,few,TRBD2,TRBJ2-3,CASSAQGLAGSDTQYF,TGTGCCAGCAGCGCCCAGGGACTAGCGGGTTCTGATACGCAGTATTTT
TRBV18,many,-,TRBJ2-7,CASSTLYEQYF,TGTGCCAGCTCAACCCTATACGAGCAGTACTTC
TRBV4-3,many,TRBD1,TRBJ2-3,CASSQGDRVWDTQYF,TGCGCCAGCAGCCAAGGGGACAGGGTATGGGATACGCAGTATTTT
TRBV30,-,TRBD1,TRBJ1-1,CAWQGGRVDTEAFF,TGTGCCTGGCAAGGGGGCCGGGTGGACACTGAAGCTTTCTTT
TRBV19,many,TRBD1,TRBJ2-6,CASSSWTGSSSGANVLTF,TGTGCCAGTAGTTCCTGGACAGGTTCCAGCTCTGGGGCCAACGTCCTGACTTTC
TRBV28,many,-,TRBJ2-2,CASSLLAPGELFF,TGTGCCAGCAGTTTACTAGCGCCCGGGGAGCTGTTTTTT
TRBV27,many,TRBD2,TRBJ2-5,CASSLLAGAHGTQYF,TGTGCCAGCAGTTTGTTGGCGGGAGCACATGGGACCCAGTACTTC
TRBV7-9,many,-,TRBJ2-7,CASSPPTYEQYF,TGTGCCAGCAGCCCCCCTACCTACGAGCAGTACTTC
TRBV6-1,many,TRBD1,TRBJ1-5,CASRLTGRNQPQHF,TGTGCCAGCAGATTGACAGGGAGGAATCAGCCCCAGCATTTT
TRBV5-6,-,-,TRBJ1-2,CASSWGGDGYTF,TGTGCCAGCAGTTGGGGGGGCGACGGCTACACCTTC
TRBV4-1,-,-,TRBJ2-2,CASSLGRGWAGELFF,TGCGCCAGCAGCCTCGGGAGAGGCTGGGCCGGGGAGCTGTTTTTT
TRBV7-9,many,TRBD1,TRBJ2-1,CASSLTGGSYNEQFF,TGTGCCAGCAGCCTTACAGGGGGCTCCTACAATGAGCAGTTCTTC
TRBV28,many,TRBD2,TRBJ2-7,CASSFLLAKPYEQYF,TGTGCCAGCAGTTTCCTACTAGCGAAACCCTACGAGCAGTACTTC
TRBV5-6,many,TRBD1,TRBJ2-7,CASSLGTGGREQYF,TGTGCCAGCAGCTTGGGGACAGGGGGCCGCGAGCAGTACTTC
TRBV5-1,many,-,TRBJ1-2,CASSLSTSTGNSYGYTF,TGCGCCAGCAGCTTGAGTACCTCGACAGGTAACTCCTATGGCTACACCTTC
TRBV7-2,many,TRBD2,TRBJ2-5,CASSQGLAEETQYF,TGTGCCAGCAGCCAAGGACTAGCGGAAGAGACCCAGTACTTC
TRBV15,many,TRBD2,TRBJ2-3,CATSEKPLAGGPDTQYF,TGTGCCACCAGCGAGAAACCACTAGCGGGGGGGCCAGATACGCAGTATTTT
TRBV7-2,many,TRBD1,TRBJ2-7,CASSRGQAYEQYF,TGTGCCAGCAGCCGAGGACAGGCCTACGAGCAGTACTTC